Here is one T cell receptor (beta chain) with its context. Its antigen is still unknown. One entry per CDR3 protein results from TCRdb running MiXCR on the RT-PCR reads. This sample has about 650,000 distinct CDR3 sequences; 15% to 18% occur once, and the top ten carry around a tenth. The germline gives CDR1 SGHTA, CDR2 FQGNSA. The CDR3 contains 14 residues. The V segment lost 2 bases and the J segment 7 bases; nucleotides outside the gene matches: 7. This specimen comes from a study of response to subunit inactivated influenza vaccine. Study-wide results and caveats: It was the authors' suggestion that each seasonal influenza vaccination recruits few new T cells.

The rearrangement uses TRBV7-2 and TRBJ1-2; TRBD1 matches 7 bases. The source is a man aged 50 to 59 who received an inactivated influenza vaccine. This specimen was PBMCs from blood, taken about 11 days after vaccination. CDR3 sequence: CASSLRTGGSGYTF. The DNA of the CDR3 is TGTGCCAGCAGCTTAAGGACAGGAGGGAGTGGCTACACCTTC. Complete variable domain (other parts from reference TRBV7-2 and TRBJ1-2): GAGVSQSPSNKVTEKGKDVELRCDPISGHTALYWYRQSLGQGLEFLIYFQGNSAPDKSGLPSDRFSAERTGGSVSTLTIQRTQQEDSAVYLCASSLRTGGSGYTFGSGTRLTVV.